This TCR beta chain was found in a study of T cell repertoires in cytomegalovirus infection. Looking at the study overall: As its CMV epitopes, the study selected recently identified HLA-C-restricted and well-studied HLA-B-restricted targets. Public TCR beta signatures provided an indication of both CMV infection and a matching HLA type.

TCRdb processed the reads anew with MiXCR; each CDR3 protein has one entry. The sample includes tens of thousands of distinct CDR3 sequences, 20% to 25% seen only once; the top ten take roughly 63%. Trimming left V 0 bases short and J 0 bases short, with 7 bases between. The CDR3 sequence is 15 residues long. Germline loops: CDR1 SGDLS, CDR2 YYNGEE. A note on this clonotype: Its antigen is not identified.

The rearrangement joins TRBV9 to TRBJ2-4; D not certain. The sequence derives from a human donor in good health (CMV status not recorded). Some clones in this sample may be carry-over from other donors' samples. The sample in question was CD8+ T cells from cultured PBMCs, obtained from culture after CMV antigen stimulation. CDR3 sequence (DNA): TGTGCCAGCAGCGTAGGGTTCCTAGCCAAAAACATTCAGTACTTC. This codes for CASSVGFLAKNIQYF.